One and the same sample provided the 28 T cell receptor beta chains below, sequenced in a study of response to subunit inactivated influenza vaccine. TCRdb processed the RT-PCR reads anew with MiXCR; each CDR3 protein has one entry. This sample yields hundreds of thousands of distinct CDR3 sequences, of which about 20% are seen a single time; under 13% belongs to the top ten. The specimen was PBMCs from blood, collected 21 months after vaccination. The receptors were sampled from a man between 50 and 69 years old who received an inactivated influenza vaccine.

The genes are TRBV7-2 and TRBJ1-1; D remains unclear. The length of the CDR3 is 13 residues. Germline lookup yields CDR1 SGHTA and CDR2 FQGNSA. Trimming pared 8 bases from V and 0 bases from J, leaving 10 bases between. The CDR3 DNA sequence: TGTGCCAGCCATCGGACCATGAACACTGAAGCTTTCTTT. This encodes CASHRTMNTEAFF.

This clonotype was seen a few times. The gene calls are TRBV9 and TRBJ2-3; tentatively, D is TRBD2 (6 bases). Looked up from germline, CDR1 is SGDLS and CDR2 is YYNGEE. The V gene lost 3 bases and the J gene lost 5 bases, with 10 bases spanning the gap. The CDR3 spans 13 residues. This CDR3 reads CASSAGGQDTQYF. As DNA, the CDR3 is TGTGCCAGCAGCGCCGGGGGTCAAGATACGCAGTATTTT. The variable domain in full, completed from reference TRBV9 and TRBJ2-3, reads DSGVTQTPKHLITATGQRVTLRCSPRSGDLSVYWYQQSLDQGLQFLIQYYNGEERAKGNILERFSAQQFPDLHSELNLSSLELGDSALYFCASSAGGQDTQYFGPGTRLTVL.

In this sample, this clonotype turned up a few times. The rearrangement links TRBV11-2 to TRBJ1-3, with D possibly being TRBD1 (6 bases). The CDR3 loop spans 20 amino acids. Between the trimmed V and J ends, which lost 2 bases and 4 bases, there was a span of 27 bases. Per the germline V gene, CDR1 is SGHAT and CDR2 is FQNNGV. The CDR3 coding sequence is TGTGCCAGCAGCTTATCCCCCCTCTTACGTCCGGGGGCGGTGGGAAACACCATATATTTT. It encodes CASSLSPLLRPGAVGNTIYF.

The chain couples TRBV11-2 to TRBJ2-1, with D tentatively TRBD2 (5 bases). The CDR3 extends over 13 amino acids. The germline V gene has CDR1 SGHAT and CDR2 FQNNGV. The V gene lost 5 bases and the J gene lost 4 bases, with 9 bases spanning the gap. CDR3 in DNA: TGTGCCAGCAGCGAGGAGCGGTACAATGAGCAGTTCTTC. This translates into CASSEERYNEQFF.

The chain couples TRBV11-2 to TRBJ2-4; D gene uncertain. CDR3 size: 17 residues. With 0 bases removed from V and 2 bases from J, the gap between germline ends came to 14 bases. Germline CDR1 SGHAT, CDR2 FQNNGV. The CDR3 DNA sequence: TGTGCCAGCAGCTTAGAAAGACGAGACGCGACCAAAAACATTCAGTACTTC. Its protein is CASSLERRDATKNIQYF.

This sequence joins TRBV3-1 and TRBJ2-5; 8 bases line up with TRBD2. The germline gives CDR1 LGHDT, CDR2 YNNKEL (reference sequence). CDR3 size: 13 residues. V gave up 6 bases and J gave up 4 bases; unmatched junction bases: 4. CDR3 coding DNA: TGTGCCAGCAGAGACAGCGGGAGAGAGACCCAGTACTTC. Its translation is CASRDSGRETQYF.

This chain connects TRBV18 to TRBJ1-2; tentatively, D is TRBD1 (5 bases). Germline assignment: CDR1 KGHSH and CDR2 LQKENI. The CDR3 loop spans 15 amino acids. Trimming removed 3 bases at V and 0 bases at J, with 11 bases between. CDR3 sequence (DNA): TGTGCCAGCTCACCGGGGGGGACCGCTAACTATGGCTACACCTTC. Encoded protein: CASSPGGTANYGYTF.

This clonotype has only a few counts. The chain joins TRBV3-1 to TRBJ1-1; 7 bases are shared with TRBD1. After removal of 1 base from V and 7 bases from J, the junction contained 9 bases not matched to a gene. Looked up from germline, CDR1 is LGHDT and CDR2 is YNNKEL (reference sequence). The CDR3 has 15 residues. The CDR3 DNA follows: TGTGCCAGCAGCCAAGTGTCCAGGGGGGTCAGTGAAGCTTTCTTT. Its protein product is CASSQVSRGVSEAFF.

This chain joins TRBV5-4 and TRBJ2-5; 11 nucleotides match TRBD2. V gave up 0 bases and J gave up 6 bases; unmatched junction bases: 7. Per the germline V gene, CDR1 is SGHNT and CDR2 is YYREEE (reference sequence). The CDR3 extends over 16 amino acids. The CDR3 region has the DNA TGTGCCAGCAGCTTGGATCTAGCGGGAGGCCGAAAGACCCAGTACTTC. It translates to CASSLDLAGGRKTQYF.

This clonotype has just a few counts. The chain links TRBV14 to TRBJ1-2; a possible D gene is TRBD1 (6 bases). The ends were cut back, 5 bases at V and 6 bases at J, with 22 bases in the middle. This CDR3 has 16 residues. Germline values: CDR1 SGHDN, CDR2 FVKESK. The CDR3 loop reads CASSDVHSAQGDGYTF. CDR3 sequence (DNA): TGTGCCAGCAGCGACGTCCACTCGGCACAGGGCGATGGCTACACCTTC. The whole variable domain, remainder taken from reference TRBV14 and TRBJ1-2, is EAGVTQFPSHSVIEKGQTVTLRCDPISGHDNLYWYRRVMGKEIKFLLHFVKESKQDESGMPNNRFLAERTGGTYSTLKVQPAELEDSGVYFCASSDVHSAQGDGYTFGSGTRLTVV.

The V call is TRBV12-3 or TRBV12-4, the J call TRBJ2-3; D unresolved. The V gene lost 7 bases and the J gene lost 1 base, with 12 bases spanning the gap. The CDR3 extends over 14 amino acids. The CDR3 region is CASTPATGTDTQYF. CDR3 nucleotide sequence: TGTGCCAGCACTCCCGCGACTGGCACAGATACGCAGTATTTT.

The J gene is TRBJ1-3, the V gene TRBV3-1; D is ambiguous. V lost 0 bases and J 0 bases, leaving 6 bases between the germline ends. The CDR3 is 15 residues long. Per the germline V gene, CDR1 is LGHDT and CDR2 is YNNKEL (reference sequence). For the CDR3, the DNA is TGTGCCAGCAGCCAAGAGGTGAGCTCTGGAAACACCATATATTTT. This gives the protein CASSQEVSSGNTIYF.

Here the CDR3 reads CASSQERGLADNEQFF. The CDR3 DNA reads TGCGCCAGCAGCCAAGAGAGGGGACTAGCGGACAATGAGCAGTTCTTC. This chain links TRBV4-3 with TRBJ2-1, with 11 bases fitting TRBD2. The CDR3 extends over 16 amino acids. V shed 0 bases and J 5 bases; nucleotides not matched to a gene: 3. Germline CDR1 and CDR2: LGHNA and YSLEER.

This clonotype was counted many times. DNA for the CDR3: TGTGCCACCAGTGAAGGCCTGAACACTGAAGCTTTCTTT. Its translation: CATSEGLNTEAFF. V is TRBV24-1 and J is TRBJ1-1; D is unresolved. CDR1 is KGHDR and CDR2 is SFDVKD in the germline V gene. The CDR3 length is 13 residues. Trimming left V 4 bases short and J 0 bases short, with 5 bases between.

This clonotype was detected a few times. The chain has TRBV6-5 and TRBJ1-1; a weak D match, TRBD1 (6 bases). The CDR3 loop spans 13 amino acids. Germline assignment: CDR1 MNHEY and CDR2 SVGAGI. With 0 bases removed from V and 11 bases from J, the gap between germline ends came to 13 bases. DNA of the CDR3: TGTGCCAGCAGTTACTCAGACCCTAGGGGGGCTTTCTTT. This translates into CASSYSDPRGAFF.

In its sample, this clonotype was seen a few times. The rearrangement links TRBV24-1 to TRBJ2-1; 8 bases agree with TRBD1. V lost 5 bases, J lost 4 bases, and 6 bases stayed unmatched. The CDR3 sequence is 15 residues long. Germline CDR1 and CDR2: KGHDR and SFDVKD. CDR3: CATSAGTGTYNEQFF. The CDR3 nucleotides are TGTGCCACCAGTGCCGGGACAGGAACATACAATGAGCAGTTCTTC.

The chain employs TRBV5-1 and TRBJ2-3; D unresolved. This CDR3 is 14 amino acids long. Germline V gene lookup returns CDR1 SGHRS and CDR2 YFSETQ. V gave up 0 bases and J gave up 10 bases, with 15 bases separating them. CDR3 DNA: TGCGCCAGCAGCTTGGGGCAGAACGACGATCCGCAGTATTTT. This codes for CASSLGQNDDPQYF.

This chain links TRBV20-1 with TRBJ2-5; no clear D gene. The V end was cut by 2 bases, the J end by 4 bases, with 8 bases between. Germline CDR1 DFQATT, CDR2 SNEGSKA (reference sequence). The CDR3 has 12 residues. CDR3 residues: CSARPRGETQYF. The CDR3 region has the DNA TGCAGTGCTAGACCCAGAGGAGAGACCCAGTACTTC.

V and J are TRBV12-3 or TRBV12-4 and TRBJ1-3; no clear D. CDR3 length equals 16 residues. Trimming shortened V by 5 bases and J by 0 bases, and 14 bases separated the two germline ends. This CDR3 reads CASSVTLTDSGNTIYF. The CDR3 region has the DNA TGTGCCAGCAGTGTGACTTTAACCGACTCTGGAAACACCATATATTTT.

The V gene is TRBV4-1, the J gene TRBJ1-1; 7 bases are shared with TRBD1. V trimming: 2 bases; J trimming: 2 bases; junction bases outside the gene matches: 8. Germline-derived CDR1 and CDR2 are MGHRA and YSYEKL. The CDR3 contains 16 residues. The CDR3 loop reads CASSQQQGSVNTEAFF. The CDR3 nucleotides are TGCGCCAGCAGCCAACAACAGGGGTCCGTAAACACTGAAGCTTTCTTT.

The table lists this clonotype with a few counts. V and J are TRBV28 and TRBJ1-5, with D possibly TRBD1 on 6 matching bases. CDR1 MDHEN and CDR2 SYDVKM come from the germline V gene. The CDR3 is made up of 16 amino acids. The V end lost 2 bases, the J end lost 1 base, and 12 bases lay between the germline ends. The CDR3, as DNA: TGTGCCAGCAGTTTAGGGGGGGGCAGGAGCAATCAGCCCCAGCATTTT. Translating it yields CASSLGGGRSNQPQHF.

This chain joins TRBV12-3 or TRBV12-4 and TRBJ1-4; D not resolved. CDR3 length equals 13 residues. Trimming removed 3 bases from V and 5 bases from J, with 7 bases in between. The chain's CDR3 is CASSFGMNEKLFF. The CDR3 DNA reads as TGTGCCAGCAGTTTCGGGATGAATGAAAAACTGTTTTTT.

V and J are TRBV27 and TRBJ1-5; 8 positions agree with TRBD1. This CDR3 spans 14 amino acids. Germline CDR1 MNHEY, CDR2 SMNVEV (reference sequence). With V trimmed by 5 bases and J by 6 bases, 6 bases remained unmatched. The CDR3 sequence: CASSPLTGVQPQHF. CDR3 DNA: TGTGCCAGCAGTCCCCTGACAGGGGTTCAGCCCCAGCATTTT.

This clonotype has more than one count but fewer than ten. This chain connects TRBV4-3 to TRBJ1-1; D is possibly TRBD1 (5 bases). This CDR3 region has 14 residues. Trimming shortened V by 0 bases and J by 1 base, and 6 bases separated the two germline ends. Germline V gene lookup returns CDR1 LGHNA and CDR2 YSLEER. CDR3 residues: CASSQDGANTEAFF. The DNA of the CDR3 is TGCGCCAGCAGCCAAGATGGGGCGAACACTGAAGCTTTCTTT.

This clonotype occurred a few times. The rearrangement uses TRBV3-1 and TRBJ1-1, with a tentative D call TRBD1 (5 bases). CDR1 and CDR2 (germline): LGHDT, YNNKEL (reference sequence). With 3 bases removed from V and 1 base from J, the gap between germline ends came to 15 bases. The CDR3 has 16 residues. CDR3 DNA: TGTGCCAGCAGCCATCGGGGGGAGTCAAAGAACACTGAAGCTTTCTTT. Translated: CASSHRGESKNTEAFF.

A few counts support this clonotype. The CDR3 sequence is CASSPLAEGTYNEQFF. CDR3 nucleotides: TGCGCCAGCAGCCCCTTAGCGGAGGGGACCTACAATGAGCAGTTCTTC. The chain has TRBV5-1 and TRBJ2-1, with D possibly being TRBD2 (6 bases). Germline V lookup: CDR1 SGHRS, CDR2 YFSETQ. The ends were cut back, 4 bases at V and 2 bases at J, with 16 bases in the middle. This CDR3 is built from 16 residues.

This clonotype was counted only a few times. The J gene is TRBJ1-4, the V gene TRBV25-1; D perhaps matches TRBD1 (6 bases). The CDR3 has 24 residues. The V end was cut by 3 bases, the J end by 7 bases, with 42 bases between. Per germline, CDR1 MGHDK and CDR2 SYGVNS. CDR3 protein: CASSESPWWRPKKGEAARGEKLFF. The DNA for the CDR3 is TGTGCCAGCAGTGAGTCGCCCTGGTGGAGGCCCAAAAAGGGGGAGGCCGCCCGGGGTGAAAAACTGTTTTTT.

This clonotype was seen a handful of times. The rearrangement uses TRBV21-1 and TRBJ2-2; TRBD1 is the table's D call and was not checked against the DNA. TRBV21-1 is reported as a pseudogene. The CDR3 has 14 amino acids. DNA for the CDR3: TGTGCCAGCTCCGGGACAGGGAGGGCCGGGGAGCTGTTTTTT. Its translation: CASSGTGRAGELFF.